This T cell receptor (beta chain) was sequenced during a study of cytomegalovirus exposure and HLA in healthy donors. Concerning this clone: Its cognate antigen is unknown.

Primers included in the PCR were 60 Vbeta and 13 Jbeta primers. Generated by immunoSEQ multiplex PCR, the TCRdb table keeps only in-frame clones and is missing some. Of around 140,000 clones in the sample, 70% to 80% are singletons; the top ten hold approximately 1.5%. The germline V gene has CDR1 LNHDA and CDR2 SQIVND (reference sequence). CDR3 length: 16 amino acids. J lost 0 bases, V lost 2 bases, and 4 bases had no gene match. The study's findings and limits: Beyond CMV serostatus, there was no information to go on about immune exposure. Prediction of most subjects' HLA-A and HLA-B alleles by TCR beta sequences was reportedly accurate. In a later analysis, TCR beta V- and J-gene trimming was associated with a missense DCLRE1C variant. Some V segments (TRBV6-2 and TRBV6-3 among them) were excluded as indistinguishable.

The sequencing input was PBMCs. The chain couples TRBV19 to TRBJ1-5; 7 positions match TRBD1. The origin of this receptor is a female donor in good health and CMV-seronegative. This CDR3 is CASSIKGQYSNQPQHF. The CDR3 nucleotides are TGTGCCAGTAGTATAAAGGGACAGTATAGCAATCAGCCCCAGCATTTT.